This T cell receptor beta chain was observed in a study of blood T cell repertoires in COVID-19. At the level of the study: Italy, Spain and the United States were the sources of the convalescent and acute COVID-19 samples. PBMCs, B-cell-depleted T cells, or T cells provided the cDNA or gDNA that made up the material.

Original handling: Estimation of nucleated cell counts was performed using reference gene primer amplification. The repertoire was sequenced with immunoSEQ multiplex PCR; TCRdb's copy has only in-frame clones and lacks some. V, J and clone size derive from that table, while D and trimming were established from the DNA sequence. The table includes some 69,000 clones, approximately 89% detected once. Germline V CDR1 and CDR2: SGDLS, YYNGEE. The CDR3 extends over 12 amino acids. Trimming took 3 bases from V and 6 from J, leaving 6 bases between them. The source material was peripheral blood. This chain links TRBV9 with TRBJ2-2, with D uncertain. The sequence came from a woman aged 50 to 65 with active COVID-19. The CDR3 bases are TGTGCCAGCAGCGCCAATTCCGGGGAGCTGTTTTTT. Translating it yields CASSANSGELFF.